The 15 T cell receptor beta chains below come from one sample, sequenced in a study of cytomegalovirus exposure and HLA in healthy donors. It was with 60 Vbeta and 13 Jbeta primers that the PCR ran. The protocol was immunoSEQ multiplex PCR, while the TCRdb copy is restricted to in-frame clones and leaves out a portion. Here the sample spans roughly 150,000 clones, around 77% being singletons. The sequencing input was PBMCs. Receptors were obtained from a man aged 50 to 60 in good health and CMV-seropositive.

On this clone: The junction and the germline gene differ at one end; a read error may be behind it. As DNA, the CDR3 is TGTGCCACCAGCAGAGACCAGGGTTCCTACGGGCAGTACTTC. This translates into CATSRDQGSYGQYF. V gene TRBV15 combines with J gene TRBJ2-7; maybe TRBD1 (5 bases). The CDR3 totals 14 residues. Germline CDR1 LNHNV, CDR2 YYDKDF (reference sequence).

The CDR3 region is CASSQPGLSSYEQYF. The CDR3 bases are TGTGCCAGCTCACAGCCGGGACTGAGCTCCTACGAGCAGTACTTC. The gene calls are TRBV2 and TRBJ2-7; weak D call: TRBD2 (6 bases). Germline assignment: CDR1 SNHLY and CDR2 FYNNEI. V lost 8 bases, J lost 0 bases, and 17 bases lay in between. This CDR3 is built from 15 residues. Full variable domain (outside the CDR3, taken from reference TRBV2 and TRBJ2-7): EPEVTQTPSHQVTQMGQEVILRCVPISNHLYFYWYRQILGQKVEFLVSFYNNEISEKSEIFDDQFSVERPDGSNFTLKIRSTKLEDSAMYFCASSQPGLSSYEQYFGPGTRLTVT.

This chain joins TRBV18 and TRBJ1-4; D is perhaps TRBD1 (6 bases). V lost 3 bases to trimming and J lost 4 bases, with 9 bases between them. CDR1 and CDR2 from the germline V gene are KGHSH and LQKENI. This CDR3 comprises 14 residues. The CDR3 DNA follows: TGTGCCAGCTCACCCACAGGGATTAATGAAAAACTGTTTTTT. Amino acids: CASSPTGINEKLFF.

The rearrangement joins TRBV9 to TRBJ2-3; 8 nucleotides match TRBD2. The germline V gene has CDR1 SGDLS and CDR2 YYNGEE. V lost 3 bases and J lost 5; bases outside the gene matches: 5. This CDR3 comprises 14 residues. The CDR3 nucleotides read TGTGCCAGCAGCGAACGGGGGGGCGTAGATACGCAGTATTTT. Its translation: CASSERGGVDTQYF.

This clone was observed a few times. CDR3 nucleotides: TGTGCCAGCAGCTCTTACAGGGGGCATAACACCGGGGAGCTGTTTTTT. Its protein product is CASSSYRGHNTGELFF. The chain has TRBV7-9 and TRBJ2-2, with 9 nucleotides matching TRBD1. This CDR3 spans 16 amino acids. Per germline, CDR1 SEHNR and CDR2 FQNEAQ (reference sequence). The J segment lost 2 bases and the V segment lost 4 bases, leaving 5 bases of the junction unmatched.

The V gene is TRBV9, the J gene TRBJ1-2; D may be TRBD1 (5 bases). CDR1 and CDR2 (germline): SGDLS, YYNGEE. The CDR3 sequence is 13 residues long. V shed 4 bases and J shed 2 bases, with 9 bases lying between them. CDR3 amino acids: CASSRQSNYGYTF. CDR3 nucleotide sequence: TGTGCCAGCAGCCGACAGTCCAACTATGGCTACACCTTC.

The chain carries TRBV4-3 and TRBJ1-2, with TRBD1 matching 12 bases. Trimming removed 3 bases from V and 5 bases from J; junction bases left unmatched: 4. Germline V gene lookup returns CDR1 LGHNA and CDR2 YSLEER. CDR3 size: 15 residues. The CDR3 spells CASSHLGQGAYGYTF. The DNA for the CDR3 is TGCGCCAGCAGCCACTTGGGACAGGGGGCTTATGGCTACACCTTC.

This chain joins TRBV19 and TRBJ2-1, with D possibly being TRBD2 (6 bases). Germline V gene lookup returns CDR1 LNHDA and CDR2 SQIVND (reference sequence). The ends were cut back, 2 bases at V and 4 bases at J, with 15 bases in the middle. The CDR3 loop spans 16 amino acids. The CDR3 DNA sequence: TGTGCCAGTAGTATAAGCGGCCTAGCGAAATACAATGAGCAGTTCTTC. It translates to CASSISGLAKYNEQFF.

The chain carries TRBV6-1 and TRBJ2-7; D perhaps matches TRBD2 (5 bases). The ends were cut back, 6 bases at V and 2 bases at J, with 17 bases in the middle. Germline assignment: CDR1 MNHNS and CDR2 SASEGT. This CDR3 spans 15 amino acids. The CDR3 DNA follows: TGTGCCAGCAGACGTGGACTTTCCGCAACCTACGAGCAGTACTTC. Translating gives CASRRGLSATYEQYF.

CDR3 region: CASRADRLNYGYTF. The CDR3 coding sequence is TGTGCCAGCAGAGCAGACAGGCTAAACTATGGCTACACCTTC. The chain is built from TRBV9 and TRBJ1-2; possibly TRBD1 for D (6 bases). This CDR3 comprises 14 residues. Trimming stripped 5 bases from V and 2 bases from J, with 13 bases between. Germline-derived CDR1 and CDR2 are SGDLS and YYNGEE.

The chain is built from TRBV7-2 and TRBJ1-3; 7 nucleotides line up with TRBD1. With V trimmed by 5 bases and J by 2 bases, 6 bases remained unmatched. Germline assignment: CDR1 SGHTA and CDR2 FQGNSA. The CDR3 has 15 residues. The CDR3 nucleotides are TGTGCCAGCAGCCCTGGGACAGCCCCTGGAAACACCATATATTTT. Translating gives CASSPGTAPGNTIYF.

DNA of the CDR3: TGTGCCAGCAGCTTATCCCGGACAGGTACCACTGAAGCTTTCTTT. Protein: CASSLSRTGTTEAFF. This chain links TRBV7-6 with TRBJ1-1; 7 bases line up with TRBD1. Germline V gene sequence: CDR1 SGHVS, CDR2 FNYEAQ. V dropped 2 bases and J dropped 4; count of bases not matched to a gene: 7. The CDR3 length is 15 residues.

This clone occurred once. The chain joins TRBV6-6 to TRBJ2-7; D unclear. This CDR3 has 13 residues. Per the germline V gene, CDR1 is MNHNY and CDR2 is SVGAGI (reference sequence). V lost 2 bases, J lost 0 bases, and 5 bases lay in between. The CDR3 DNA follows: TGTGCCAGCAGTTACGCCGGCTCCTACGAGCAGTACTTC. Residues: CASSYAGSYEQYF.

The chain employs TRBV11-2 and TRBJ2-1; TRBD2 aligns across 9 bases. From germline, CDR1 is SGHAT and CDR2 FQNNGV. This CDR3 is built from 16 residues. Trimming at V came to 6 bases and at J to 10 bases, leaving 16 bases not matched to a gene. The CDR3 is CASSIGRERGEIEQFF. CDR3 sequence (DNA): TGTGCCAGCAGTATCGGAAGGGAGCGGGGGGAGATCGAGCAGTTCTTC.

The chain carries TRBV10-1 and TRBJ1-1; 7 positions match TRBD1. The germline gives CDR1 WNHNN, CDR2 SYGVQD (reference sequence). V shed 4 bases and J 4 bases; nucleotides not matched to a gene: 6. CDR3 size: 14 residues. The CDR3 loop reads CASSVTGAGTEAFF. In DNA, the CDR3 is TGCGCCAGCAGTGTAACAGGGGCCGGCACTGAAGCTTTCTTT.